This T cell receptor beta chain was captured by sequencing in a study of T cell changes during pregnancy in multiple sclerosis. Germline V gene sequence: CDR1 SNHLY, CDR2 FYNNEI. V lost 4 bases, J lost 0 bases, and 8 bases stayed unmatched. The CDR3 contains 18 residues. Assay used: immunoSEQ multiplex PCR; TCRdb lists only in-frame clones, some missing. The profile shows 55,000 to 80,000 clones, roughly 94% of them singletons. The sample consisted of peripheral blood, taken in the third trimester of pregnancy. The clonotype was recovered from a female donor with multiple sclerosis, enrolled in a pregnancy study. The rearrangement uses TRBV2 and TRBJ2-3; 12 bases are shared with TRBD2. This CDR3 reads CASSVGLAGRTSTDTQYF. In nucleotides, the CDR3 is TGTGCCAGCAGTGTTGGACTAGCGGGGAGAACTAGCACAGATACGCAGTATTTT.